This TCR beta chain was captured in a study of blood T cell repertoires in COVID-19. Original handling: It was from reference gene primer amplification that nucleated cell counts were estimated. Profiled with immunoSEQ multiplex PCR; TCRdb holds only in-frame clones, not every one. V, J and clone size derive from that table, while D and trimming were established from the DNA sequence. The sample yields 400,000 to 450,000 clones, 89% seen once. This clone occurred once. Other nucleotide sequences in the sample specify the same CDR3. This clonotype was sampled from a woman aged 40 to 50 with COVID-19, enrolled during active disease. The specimen was peripheral blood.

The CDR3 is CASSVGPGANTGELFF. CDR3 nucleotide sequence: TGTGCCAGCAGCGTAGGTCCCGGGGCGAACACCGGGGAGCTGTTTTTT. The chain joins TRBV9 to TRBJ2-2, with a possible D match to TRBD2 (5 bases). CDR3 length: 16 amino acids. The germline CDR1 and CDR2 sequences are SGDLS and YYNGEE. Trimming left V 0 bases short and J 0 bases short, with 9 bases between.